One and the same sample provided the 27 T cell receptor beta chains below, sequenced in a study of blood T cell repertoires in COVID-19 (dated by TCRdb to the early 2020s). Library method: the immunoSEQ multiplex PCR assay. TCRdb limited this immuneACCESS table to in-frame rearrangements with V and J called. A share of clones is missing; checked studies link under half to unresolved V genes, and the rest is unexplained. Here the sample has about 200,000 clones; more than 70% occur a single time. In total, the top ten clones hold about 7.7% of the sample. Sequencing was carried out using PBMCs or T cells enriched from blood (not recorded which). Receptors originate from a middle-aged woman with acute COVID-19.

This clone was seen a handful of times. V and J are TRBV28 and TRBJ2-7; D uncertain. V was shortened by 4 bases and J by 3 bases, with 7 bases between the two germline ends. The CDR3 extends over 12 amino acids. Germline V gene data show CDR1 as MDHEN and CDR2 as SYDVKM. The CDR3 bases are TGTGCCAGCAGTTCCCCGAGCTACGAGCAGTACTTC. It encodes CASSSPSYEQYF.

This sequence joins TRBV18 and TRBJ1-1; TRBD1 aligns across 8 bases. The germline V gene has CDR1 KGHSH and CDR2 LQKENI. The CDR3 totals 13 residues. Losses at the gene ends were 5 bases for V and 3 bases for J; bases not matched to a gene: 2. The CDR3 bases are TGTGCCAGCTCAACGACAGGGGACACTGAAGCTTTCTTT. It encodes CASSTTGDTEAFF.

The chain combines TRBV19 with TRBJ2-5; TRBD1 matches at 7 bases. This CDR3 spans 13 amino acids. Germline assignment: CDR1 LNHDA and CDR2 SQIVND (reference sequence). With V trimmed by 4 bases and J by 5 bases, 4 bases remained unmatched. CDR3 protein: CASSRQGLETQYF. The CDR3 DNA sequence: TGTGCCAGTAGTAGACAGGGTTTGGAGACCCAGTACTTC.

The chain links TRBV18 to TRBJ1-2, with a tentative D call TRBD1 (5 bases). V was cut by 1 base and J by 5 bases, with 11 bases left in between. Germline CDR1 is KGHSH and CDR2 is LQKENI. The CDR3 length is 14 residues. The CDR3 loop is CASSPRRGWYGYTF. The CDR3 DNA reads TGTGCCAGCTCACCACGGAGGGGTTGGTATGGCTACACCTTC.

This sequence joins TRBV19 and TRBJ1-1; TRBD1 agrees at 8 bases. Germline CDR1 is LNHDA and CDR2 is SQIVND (reference sequence). V shed 4 bases and J 4 bases; nucleotides not matched to a gene: 8. CDR3 length: 15 residues. The CDR3, as DNA: TGTGCCAGTAGTAACGACAGGGGTGGGAGCACTGAAGCTTTCTTT. Residues: CASSNDRGGSTEAFF.

This clone was counted between two and nine times. The gene calls are TRBV29-1 and TRBJ2-2; 11 bases line up with TRBD1. Germline CDR1 and CDR2: SQVTM and ANQGSEA. V dropped 7 bases and J dropped 8; count of bases not matched to a gene: 3. The CDR3 contains 12 residues. The CDR3 loop is CSAGQGAGELFF. The CDR3 DNA follows: TGCAGCGCCGGACAGGGGGCTGGGGAGCTGTTTTTT.

The chain joins TRBV14 to TRBJ2-7; 10 bases are a match to TRBD2. Trimming took 2 bases from V and 2 from J; bases not matched to a gene: 3. CDR3 size: 15 residues. Germline V gene data show CDR1 as SGHDN and CDR2 as FVKESK. The CDR3 bases are TGTGCCAGCAGCCAACGGCTAGCGGGGGCCTACGAGCAGTACTTC. Translation: CASSQRLAGAYEQYF.

The chain couples TRBV4-2 to TRBJ1-3, with no clear D. Germline assignment: CDR1 LGHNA and CDR2 YNFKEQ. The V and J ends lost 2 bases and 8 bases respectively, with 4 bases between them. The CDR3 sequence is 11 residues long. This CDR3 reads CASSQLDTIYF. In nucleotides, the CDR3 is TGTGCCAGCAGCCAATTAGACACCATATATTTT.

This chain uses TRBV6-2 or TRBV6-3 with TRBJ2-7; D is perhaps TRBD2 (7 bases). The CDR3 runs 14 residues. Germline values: CDR1 MNHEY, CDR2 SVGEGT. V gave up 2 bases and J gave up 4 bases, with 12 bases separating them. The CDR3 sequence is CASSYGGAGYEQYF. In DNA form, the CDR3 reads TGTGCCAGCAGTTACGGGGGGGCCGGGTACGAGCAGTACTTC.

J is TRBJ2-3 and V is TRBV29-1; 12 bases are shared with TRBD1. CDR1 is SQVTM, CDR2 ANQGSEA, per germline. J gave up 4 bases and V 5 bases, and 4 bases lay outside the gene matches. CDR3 length equals 14 residues. CDR3 residues: CSVLGQGAADTQYF. The CDR3 DNA reads TGCAGCGTTCTGGGACAGGGGGCCGCAGATACGCAGTATTTT.

V gene TRBV4-1 combines with J gene TRBJ2-7; 7 bases align to TRBD1. V lost 1 base and J lost 3; bases outside the gene matches: 3. CDR3 length equals 14 residues. Germline CDR1 reads MGHRA; CDR2 reads YSYEKL. Here the CDR3 reads CASSQGRGYYEQYF. For the CDR3, the DNA is TGCGCCAGCAGCCAAGGCAGGGGGTACTACGAGCAGTACTTC.

The chain is built from TRBV19 and TRBJ1-3; the D gene is possibly TRBD1 (6 bases). Germline V gene sequence: CDR1 LNHDA, CDR2 SQIVND (reference sequence). The V end lost 7 bases, the J end lost 0 bases, and 16 bases lay between the germline ends. This CDR3 is built from 16 residues. CDR3 sequence reads: CASTNSRGASGNTIYF. DNA for the CDR3: TGTGCCAGTACCAACAGCCGGGGGGCCTCTGGAAACACCATATATTTT.

The chain employs TRBV14 and TRBJ1-1; tentatively, D is TRBD1 (5 bases). The CDR3 runs 15 residues. V lost 0 bases to trimming and J lost 5 bases, with 13 bases between them. From germline, CDR1 is SGHDN and CDR2 FVKESK. CDR3 nucleotides: TGTGCCAGCAGCCAAGAAGGCAGGGTAGAGACTGAAGCTTTCTTT. As protein: CASSQEGRVETEAFF.

The rearrangement links TRBV6-1 to TRBJ1-2; maybe TRBD1 (6 bases). From germline, CDR1 is MNHNS and CDR2 SASEGT. This CDR3 comprises 16 residues. V gave up 0 bases and J gave up 5 bases, with 16 bases separating them. CDR3 amino acids: CASSEAPDPGQYGYTF. CDR3 sequence (DNA): TGTGCCAGCAGTGAAGCGCCAGACCCGGGACAATATGGCTACACCTTC.

V usage is TRBV28 and J usage is TRBJ1-5; TRBD1 might be the D (5 bases). The CDR3 length is 14 residues. V lost 5 bases to trimming and J lost 0 bases, with 8 bases between them. Germline V CDR1 and CDR2: MDHEN, SYDVKM. CDR3 nucleotides: TGTGCCAGCAGTCTACAGGTTAGCAATCAGCCCCAGCATTTT. It yields the protein CASSLQVSNQPQHF.

The chain carries TRBV6-2 or TRBV6-3 and TRBJ2-3; D is undetermined. From germline, CDR1 is MNHEY and CDR2 SVGEGT. The CDR3 loop spans 12 amino acids. V was trimmed by 5 bases and J by 7 bases, leaving 10 bases between them. Here the CDR3 reads CASSPPYNTQYF. CDR3 coding DNA: TGTGCCAGCAGTCCCCCTTACAATACGCAGTATTTT.

The chain carries TRBV3-1 (or the pseudogene TRBV3-2) and TRBJ2-5; 9 bases match TRBD2. The CDR3 is 15 residues long. Unmatched junction bases numbered 8, after V lost 4 bases and J lost 5 bases. Germline-derived CDR1 and CDR2 are LGHDT and YNNKEL (reference sequence). The CDR3 here is CASSPPGAGGETQYF. The CDR3 nucleotides are TGTGCCAGCAGCCCCCCTGGAGCGGGAGGTGAGACCCAGTACTTC.

V and J are TRBV5-1 and TRBJ2-6; a possible D gene is TRBD1 (5 bases). Trimming pared 3 bases from V and 0 bases from J, leaving 10 bases between. Per germline, CDR1 SGHRS and CDR2 YFSETQ. The CDR3 runs to 16 residues. The CDR3 is CASSSYRSSGANVLTF. The CDR3 DNA follows: TGCGCCAGCAGCTCCTACAGGAGCTCTGGGGCCAACGTCCTGACTTTC.

CDR3 region: CASSKGVWNGYTF. CDR3 coding DNA: TGTGCCAGCAGCAAGGGAGTTTGGAATGGCTACACCTTC. The chain has TRBV21-1 and TRBJ1-2. TRBV21-1 is a pseudogene. This CDR3 comprises 13 residues.

The rearrangement links TRBV30 to TRBJ1-4; D is undetermined. The length of the CDR3 is 13 residues. Germline V gene sequence: CDR1 GTSNPN, CDR2 SVGIG (reference sequence). The V and J ends lost 2 bases and 7 bases respectively, with 11 bases between them. CDR3 nucleotides: TGTGCCTGGAGTTCTGTAATCGGTGAAAAACTGTTTTTT. It specifies CAWSSVIGEKLFF.

The chain employs TRBV19 and TRBJ1-4; TRBD1 matches 11 bases. CDR1 and CDR2 (germline): LNHDA, SQIVND (reference sequence). The CDR3 contains 13 residues. Germline trimming cut 8 bases from V and 7 bases from J; bases unmatched to any gene: 3. Here the CDR3 reads CASLGTGGEKLFF. Written as DNA, the CDR3 is TGTGCCAGTCTCGGGACAGGGGGTGAAAAACTGTTTTTT. The full variable domain, with the rest looked up from reference TRBV19 and TRBJ1-4, is DGGITQSPKYLFRKEGQNVTLSCEQNLNHDAMYWYRQDPGQGLRLIYYSQIVNDFQKGDIAEGYSVSREKKESFPLTVTSAQKNPTAFYLCASLGTGGEKLFFGSGTQLSVL.

The chain uses TRBV28 and TRBJ2-7; TRBD1 aligns across 7 bases. The length of the CDR3 is 12 residues. The V and J ends lost 5 bases and 6 bases, in that order; junction bases with no gene match: 4. CDR1 and CDR2 from the germline V gene are MDHEN and SYDVKM. The CDR3 sequence: CASSGSGGEQYF. The DNA of the CDR3 is TGTGCCAGCAGTGGCTCAGGGGGCGAGCAGTACTTC.

The J gene is TRBJ1-3, the V gene TRBV10-1; D perhaps matches TRBD1 (5 bases). This CDR3 spans 14 amino acids. V was clipped by 4 bases and J by 2 bases, with 9 bases between them. Germline values: CDR1 WNHNN, CDR2 SYGVQD (reference sequence). The CDR3 nucleotides are TGCGCCAGCAGTGCTTCAGGGACTGGAAACACCATATATTTT. Its translation: CASSASGTGNTIYF.

The J gene is TRBJ1-5, the V gene TRBV19; weak D call: TRBD1 (5 bases). Trimming removed 3 bases at V and 3 bases at J, with 9 bases between. The germline gives CDR1 LNHDA, CDR2 SQIVND (reference sequence). This CDR3 has 14 residues. CDR3: CASSIAGANQPQHF. In DNA form, the CDR3 reads TGTGCCAGTAGTATCGCTGGGGCCAATCAGCCCCAGCATTTT.

The chain carries TRBV9 and TRBJ1-1; no clear D gene. This CDR3 contains 14 residues. Trimming removed 1 base from V and 0 bases from J, with 7 bases in between. CDR1 SGDLS and CDR2 YYNGEE come from the germline V gene. CDR3 amino acids: CASSVNSMNTEAFF. The CDR3 coding sequence is TGTGCCAGCAGCGTAAACAGCATGAACACTGAAGCTTTCTTT.

This clone appeared once. CDR3 sequence: CASSESSAGGQRETQYF. CDR3 bases: TGTGCCAGCAGTGAATCCTCTGCGGGGGGGCAGCGAGAGACCCAGTACTTC. This chain uses TRBV6-1 with TRBJ2-5, with 9 nucleotides matching TRBD2. The V segment lost 2 bases and the J segment 4 bases; nucleotides outside the gene matches: 11. Germline V gene data show CDR1 as MNHNS and CDR2 as SASEGT. The CDR3 consists of 17 residues.

This rearrangement joins TRBV6-2 or TRBV6-3 to TRBJ1-5, with TRBD1 matching over 11 bases. CDR1 and CDR2 from the germline V gene are MNHEY and SVGEGT. This CDR3 contains 16 residues. J lost 6 bases, V lost 1 base, and 5 bases had no gene match. The DNA for the CDR3 is TGTGCCAGCAGTTACTGGGGGGGACAGGGGGGTCAGCCCCAGCATTTT. Amino acid sequence: CASSYWGGQGGQPQHF.